These 29 T cell receptor beta chains were sequenced from one sample in a study of blood T cell repertoires in COVID-19. Sequencing used immunoSEQ multiplex PCR; TCRdb keeps in-frame clones, though not all of them. The table lists about 70,000 clones, around 86% of them singletons, with roughly 12% in the top ten. The sample was peripheral blood. These TCRs come from a human donor in a cohort sampled during active COVID-19.

In its sample, this clone was seen a few times. The rearrangement links TRBV7-6 to TRBJ1-6; 8 bases match TRBD1. The CDR3 is 15 residues long. Looked up from germline, CDR1 is SGHVS and CDR2 is FNYEAQ. Trimming at V came to 4 bases and at J to 8 bases, leaving 7 bases not matched to a gene. CDR3 region: CASSSGQGLDSPLHF. CDR3 nucleotides: TGTGCCAGCAGCTCCGGACAGGGATTAGATTCACCCCTCCACTTT.

This chain connects TRBV24-1 to TRBJ2-1; TRBD2 matches 10 bases. J lost 8 bases, V lost 7 bases, and 7 bases had no gene match. Germline lookup yields CDR1 KGHDR and CDR2 SFDVKD. The CDR3 length is 14 residues. CDR3 in DNA: TGTGCCACCAGACTAGCGGGGACGGGCCATGAGCAGTTCTTC. It specifies CATRLAGTGHEQFF.

Comment on this clone: A read error may account for a junction end that differs from germline. The genes are TRBV7-3 and TRBJ2-7; 7 nucleotides agree with TRBD2. The CDR3 is 15 amino acids. CDR1 and CDR2 (germline): SGHTA, FQGTGA. This chain's CDR3 is CASSLTGTTSHEQYF. CDR3 bases: TGTGCCAGCAGTCTAACCGGGACTACCTCCCACGAGCAGTACTTC.

This clone has just a few counts. V usage is TRBV5-1 and J usage is TRBJ2-3, with 7 bases that match TRBD2. Germline assignment: CDR1 SGHRS and CDR2 YFSETQ. Trimming removed 7 bases from V and 6 bases from J; junction bases left unmatched: 11. The CDR3 covers 14 residues. The CDR3 sequence is CASAWGGLKDTQYF. CDR3 sequence (DNA): TGCGCCAGCGCCTGGGGAGGGTTGAAGGATACGCAGTATTTT.

V is TRBV5-6 and J is TRBJ2-3; D remains unclear. Germline-derived CDR1 and CDR2 are SGHDT and YYEEEE. This CDR3 region has 13 residues. V was cut by 1 base and J by 5 bases, with 8 bases left in between. CDR3 in DNA: TGTGCCAGCAGCTTGAACAACATAGATACGCAGTATTTT. It translates to CASSLNNIDTQYF.

The sample holds one count of this clone. The chain couples TRBV19 to TRBJ1-6, with D maybe TRBD1 (5 bases). This CDR3 is built from 15 residues. V was shortened by 3 bases and J by 7 bases, with 13 bases between the two germline ends. Germline lookup yields CDR1 LNHDA and CDR2 SQIVND (reference sequence). The chain's CDR3 is CASSIVREGNSPLHF. DNA for the CDR3: TGTGCCAGTAGTATCGTCAGGGAGGGAAATTCACCCCTCCACTTT.

J is TRBJ1-5 and V is TRBV6-1; no clear D. V was shortened by 2 bases and J by 4 bases, with 9 bases between the two germline ends. The CDR3 is 14 residues long. CDR1 and CDR2 from the germline V gene are MNHNS and SASEGT. The CDR3 here is CASSERRKNQPQHF. DNA for the CDR3: TGTGCCAGCAGTGAAAGGCGGAAGAATCAGCCCCAGCATTTT.

This clone was counted ten times or more. The chain uses TRBV7-8 and TRBJ2-7; 9 bases match TRBD2. V shed 5 bases, J shed 2 bases, and the junction held 7 bases outside the gene matches. The CDR3 covers 15 residues. Germline CDR1 is SGHVS and CDR2 is FQNEAQ. In nucleotides, the CDR3 is TGTGCCAGCAGCGAGAGGGCGGGGGGGCCCTACGAGCAGTACTTC. It is translated as CASSERAGGPYEQYF.

This clone was seen more than once but under ten times. The CDR3 region is CASREGGFYTEAFF. The CDR3 region has the DNA TGTGCCAGCAGGGAGGGAGGGTTTTACACTGAAGCTTTCTTT. The V call is TRBV7-8, the J call TRBJ1-1; D gene unclear. The CDR3 is 14 residues long. V was pared by 6 bases and J by 3 bases, with 14 bases between. In germline, CDR1 is SGHVS, CDR2 FQNEAQ.

The chain has TRBV5-6 and TRBJ2-7; no definite D call. Trimming removed 7 bases at V and 1 base at J, with 15 bases between. The CDR3 has 14 amino acids. Germline values: CDR1 SGHDT, CDR2 YYEEEE. This chain's CDR3 is CASQPGPASYEQYF. The CDR3 bases are TGTGCCAGCCAGCCGGGTCCCGCTTCCTACGAGCAGTACTTC.

The chain recombines TRBV5-5 with TRBJ1-2; no definite D call. The CDR3 sequence is 13 residues long. From germline, CDR1 is SGHKS and CDR2 YYEKEE (reference sequence). The V and J ends lost 0 bases and 7 bases respectively, with 10 bases between them. The DNA for the CDR3 is TGTGCCAGCAGCTTGGACAACCTCCTTGGCTACACCTTC. Amino acid sequence: CASSLDNLLGYTF.

V usage is TRBV2 and J usage is TRBJ2-3; 11 positions agree with TRBD2. Germline V gene data show CDR1 as SNHLY and CDR2 as FYNNEI. The CDR3 length is 21 residues. The junction had 25 bases not matched to a gene; V was cut back by 8 bases and J by 3 bases. Here the CDR3 reads CASGTLGLAGGPTRITDTQYF. The CDR3 coding sequence is TGTGCCAGCGGCACTTTGGGGTTAGCGGGGGGGCCAACCCGCATAACAGATACGCAGTATTTT.

By sample share, this clone is medium-sized. V gene TRBV7-9 combines with J gene TRBJ2-1, with 11 bases matching TRBD2. Germline V lookup: CDR1 SEHNR, CDR2 FQNEAQ (reference sequence). The length of the CDR3 is 16 residues. V was clipped by 5 bases and J by 6 bases; unmatched bases: 9. The CDR3 region is CASSHTSGGSFNEQFF. CDR3 nucleotide sequence: TGTGCCAGCAGCCATACTAGCGGGGGCTCTTTCAATGAGCAGTTCTTC.

The chain uses TRBV6-1 and TRBJ2-1; D is possibly TRBD2 (7 bases). CDR1 is MNHNS, CDR2 SASEGT, per germline. The germline V and J ends were trimmed by 1 base and 2 bases, with 9 bases remaining between them. The CDR3 consists of 15 residues. CDR3 residues: CASSEGEGAYNEQFF. CDR3 bases: TGTGCCAGCAGTGAAGGGGAGGGGGCCTACAATGAGCAGTTCTTC.

The rearrangement links TRBV2 to TRBJ2-7, with 8 bases identical to TRBD1. Trimming at V came to 8 bases and at J to 5 bases, leaving 8 bases not matched to a gene. CDR3 size: 13 residues. In germline, CDR1 is SNHLY, CDR2 FYNNEI. Here the CDR3 DNA reads TGTGCCAGCGGGGGGACAGGCGCCGACGAGCAGTACTTC. Its protein product is CASGGTGADEQYF.

The gene calls are TRBV12-5 and TRBJ2-3; 14 bases map to TRBD2. From germline, CDR1 is LGHNT and CDR2 FRNRAP. The V segment lost 2 bases and the J segment 4 bases; nucleotides outside the gene matches: 5. CDR3 length: 17 residues. CDR3 in amino acids: CASGLTTSGGEPDTQYF. CDR3 nucleotides: TGTGCTAGTGGTTTGACGACTAGCGGGGGGGAACCAGATACGCAGTATTTT.

The chain is built from TRBV5-8 and TRBJ1-2; a weak D match, TRBD1 (6 bases). Deletions cut 1 base from V and 2 bases from J, with 12 bases between. The germline V gene has CDR1 SGHTS and CDR2 YDEGEE. This CDR3 contains 15 residues. CDR3 bases: TGTGCCAGCAGCTTGCGGTGGCAGGGGAACTATGGCTACACCTTC. Residues: CASSLRWQGNYGYTF.

This clone was found once. The chain has TRBV15 and TRBJ2-5; 15 positions agree with TRBD2. The CDR3 loop spans 16 amino acids. Germline V gene sequence: CDR1 LNHNV, CDR2 YYDKDF (reference sequence). V was clipped by 5 bases and J by 2 bases; unmatched bases: 3. CDR3 DNA sequence: TGTGCCACCAGCGACGGACTAGCGGGGGGGCAAGAGACCCAGTACTTC. Protein: CATSDGLAGGQETQYF.

Concerning this clone: Distinct nucleotide sequences in the sample also encode this CDR3. The V call is TRBV5-4, the J call TRBJ2-5; 7 bases are shared with TRBD1. Per germline, CDR1 SGHNT and CDR2 YYREEE (reference sequence). CDR3 length: 15 residues. The ends lost 0 bases at V and 2 bases at J; junction bases unmatched: 4. The CDR3 region has the DNA TGTGCCAGCAGCTTGGGGGACAGAGTTCAAGAGACCCAGTACTTC. Protein sequence: CASSLGDRVQETQYF.

The chain links TRBV7-3 to TRBJ2-5; 7 bases match TRBD2. Germline CDR1 reads SGHTA; CDR2 reads FQGTGA. The length of the CDR3 is 16 residues. V dropped 2 bases and J dropped 2; count of bases not matched to a gene: 8. The CDR3 protein is CASSLSGGFGQETQYF. CDR3 nucleotide sequence: TGTGCCAGCAGCTTATCGGGGGGATTCGGTCAAGAGACCCAGTACTTC.

The rearrangement joins TRBV4-1 to TRBJ2-4, with 8 nucleotides matching TRBD1. J gave up 6 bases and V 1 base, and 5 bases lay outside the gene matches. This CDR3 is 15 amino acids long. Germline CDR1 is MGHRA and CDR2 is YSYEKL. The CDR3 bases are TGCGCCAGCAGCCAAGGATCAGGGGGCGCAAACATTCAGTACTTC. This sequence encodes CASSQGSGGANIQYF.

The chain is built from TRBV27 and TRBJ1-3, with TRBD1 as a possible D gene (6 bases). V was cut by 3 bases and J by 5 bases, with 14 bases left in between. Germline V gene data show CDR1 as MNHEY and CDR2 as SMNVEV (reference sequence). There are 15 residues in the CDR3. This CDR3 reads CASSLARRGRNTIYF. Here the CDR3 DNA reads TGTGCCAGCAGTTTGGCCCGCAGGGGTCGAAACACCATATATTTT.

The rearrangement links TRBV24-1 to TRBJ2-2; D might be TRBD1 (6 bases). This CDR3 region has 13 residues. Germline V gene lookup returns CDR1 KGHDR and CDR2 SFDVKD. The V end was cut by 3 bases, the J end by 6 bases, with 7 bases between. CDR3 DNA sequence: TGTGCCACCAGTGATCAGGGGTCCGGGGAGCTGTTTTTT. Translating it yields CATSDQGSGELFF.

Written as DNA, the CDR3 is TGCAGCGTTGCGGGGACAGGGGGCGAATTTGGCACTGAAGCTTTCTTT. The encoded protein is CSVAGTGGEFGTEAFF. V and J are TRBV29-1 and TRBJ1-1; TRBD1 matches at 12 bases. From germline, CDR1 is SQVTM and CDR2 ANQGSEA. After removal of 4 bases from V and 4 bases from J, the junction contained 10 bases not matched to a gene. CDR3 length equals 16 residues. Full variable domain (remainder filled in from reference TRBV29-1 and TRBJ1-1): SAVISQKPSRDICQRGTSLTIQCQVDSQVTMMFWYRQQPGQSLTLIATANQGSEATYESGFVIDKFPISRPNLTFSTLTVSNMSPEDSSIYLCSVAGTGGEFGTEAFFGQGTRLTVV.

CDR3 DNA: TGTGCCAGCAGCTTAGCAAGAGACAGATTCACAGATACGCAGTATTTT. This codes for CASSLARDRFTDTQYF. This chain joins TRBV7-9 and TRBJ2-3; D is perhaps TRBD1 (5 bases). V gave up 0 bases and J gave up 2 bases, with 12 bases separating them. The CDR3 has 16 amino acids. Germline values: CDR1 SEHNR, CDR2 FQNEAQ (reference sequence).

The count of this clone is one. The rearrangement links TRBV4-1 to TRBJ2-3; 10 nucleotides align to TRBD2. Unmatched junction bases numbered 11, after V lost 1 base and J lost 4 bases. This CDR3 spans 18 amino acids. Germline CDR1 is MGHRA and CDR2 is YSYEKL. In nucleotides, the CDR3 is TGCGCCAGCAGCCAAGTAGGTGTAAGCGGGGGGGCCTCAGATACGCAGTATTTT. Protein sequence: CASSQVGVSGGASDTQYF.

This clone was picked up a small number of times. Other DNA sequences within the sample encode an identical CDR3. The rearrangement uses TRBV18 and TRBJ1-3; D remains ambiguous. This CDR3 has 13 residues. The V gene lost 2 bases and the J gene lost 7 bases, with 9 bases spanning the gap. The germline gives CDR1 KGHSH, CDR2 LQKENI. This chain's CDR3 is CASSPSFGNTIYF. CDR3 DNA: TGTGCCAGCTCACCATCGTTCGGGAACACCATATATTTT.

This chain joins TRBV28 and TRBJ2-7; 10 nucleotides match TRBD1. The V gene's germline CDR1 is MDHEN and CDR2 SYDVKM. V was pared by 5 bases and J by 5 bases, with 3 bases of the junction left unmatched. CDR3 length: 13 residues. CDR3 amino acids: CASSRDRGNEQYF. DNA of the CDR3: TGTGCCAGCAGTCGGGACAGGGGAAACGAGCAGTACTTC.

The genes are TRBV7-2 and TRBJ2-7; maybe TRBD1 (6 bases). Between the trimmed V and J ends, which lost 5 bases and 4 bases, there was a span of 12 bases. Germline V lookup: CDR1 SGHTA, CDR2 FQGNSA. This CDR3 spans 13 amino acids. The CDR3 sequence: CASSTDRFYEQYF. Written as DNA, the CDR3 is TGTGCCAGCAGCACCGACAGGTTTTACGAGCAGTACTTC. Full variable domain (rest looked up from reference TRBV7-2 and TRBJ2-7): GAGVSQSPSNKVTEKGKDVELRCDPISGHTALYWYRQSLGQGLEFLIYFQGNSAPDKSGLPSDRFSAERTGGSVSTLTIQRTQQEDSAVYLCASSTDRFYEQYFGPGTRLTVT.